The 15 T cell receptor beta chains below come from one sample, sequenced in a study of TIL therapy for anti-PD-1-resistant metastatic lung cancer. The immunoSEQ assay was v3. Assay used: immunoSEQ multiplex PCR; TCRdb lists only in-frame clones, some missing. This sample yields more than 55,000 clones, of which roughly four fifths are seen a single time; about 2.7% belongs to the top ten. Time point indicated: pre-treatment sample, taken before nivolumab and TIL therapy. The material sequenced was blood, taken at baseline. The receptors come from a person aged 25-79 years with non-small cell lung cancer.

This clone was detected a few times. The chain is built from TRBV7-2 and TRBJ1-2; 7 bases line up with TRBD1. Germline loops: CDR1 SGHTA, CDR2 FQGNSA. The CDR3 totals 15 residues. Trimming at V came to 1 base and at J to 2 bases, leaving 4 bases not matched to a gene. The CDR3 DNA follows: TGTGCCAGCAGCTTAGGAGGGGGCCAAAACTATGGCTACACCTTC. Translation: CASSLGGGQNYGYTF.

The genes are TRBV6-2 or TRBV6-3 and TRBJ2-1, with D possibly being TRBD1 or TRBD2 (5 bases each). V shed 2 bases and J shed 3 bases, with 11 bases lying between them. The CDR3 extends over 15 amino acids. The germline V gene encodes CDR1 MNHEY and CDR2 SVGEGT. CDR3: CASSYPGTVYNEQFF. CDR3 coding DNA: TGTGCCAGCAGTTACCCCGGGACGGTCTACAATGAGCAGTTCTTC.

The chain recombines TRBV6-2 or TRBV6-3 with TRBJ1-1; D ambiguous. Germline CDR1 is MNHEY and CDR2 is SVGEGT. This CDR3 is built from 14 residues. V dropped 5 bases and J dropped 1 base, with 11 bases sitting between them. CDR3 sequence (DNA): TGTGCCAGCAGTCTCAGGCCCTGGAACACTGAAGCTTTCTTT. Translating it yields CASSLRPWNTEAFF.

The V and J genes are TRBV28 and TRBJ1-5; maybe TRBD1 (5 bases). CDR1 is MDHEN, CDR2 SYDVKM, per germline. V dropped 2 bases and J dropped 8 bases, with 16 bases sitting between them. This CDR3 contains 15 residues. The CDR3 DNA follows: TGTGCCAGCAGTTTAACAGGTCCCCCCTGGGAGCCCCAGCATTTT. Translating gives CASSLTGPPWEPQHF.

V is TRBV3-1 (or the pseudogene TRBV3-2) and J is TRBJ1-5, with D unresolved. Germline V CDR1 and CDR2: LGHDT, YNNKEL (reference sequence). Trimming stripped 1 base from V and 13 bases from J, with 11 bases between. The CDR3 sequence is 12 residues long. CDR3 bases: TGTGCCAGCAGCCAAGGAGGTAGGCCTCAGCATTTT. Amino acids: CASSQGGRPQHF.

The CDR3 sequence is CASSQDLNQPQHF. CDR3 nucleotide sequence: TGTGCCAGCAGCCAAGACCTCAATCAGCCCCAGCATTTT. The chain links TRBV3-1 (or the pseudogene TRBV3-2) to TRBJ1-5; no clear D. V lost 0 bases, J lost 3 bases, and 3 bases lay in between. The CDR3 runs to 13 residues. CDR1 is LGHDT, CDR2 YNNKEL, per germline (reference sequence).

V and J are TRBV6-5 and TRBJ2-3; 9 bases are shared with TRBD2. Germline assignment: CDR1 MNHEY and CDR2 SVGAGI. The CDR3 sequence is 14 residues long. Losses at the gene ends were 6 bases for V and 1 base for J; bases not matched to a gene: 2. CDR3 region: CASRRTSGTDTQYF. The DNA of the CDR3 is TGTGCCAGCAGGAGGACTAGCGGCACAGATACGCAGTATTTT.

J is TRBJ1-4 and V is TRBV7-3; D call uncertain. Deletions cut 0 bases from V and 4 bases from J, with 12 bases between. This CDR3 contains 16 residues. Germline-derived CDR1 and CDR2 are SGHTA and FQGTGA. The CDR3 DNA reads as TGTGCCAGCAGCTTAACGGAGGGCAGTTGTAATGAAAAACTGTTTTTT. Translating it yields CASSLTEGSCNEKLFF. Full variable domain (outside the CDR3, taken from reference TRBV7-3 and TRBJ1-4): GAGVSQTPSNKVTEKGKYVELRCDPISGHTALYWYRQSLGQGPEFLIYFQGTGAADDSGLPNDRFFAVRPEGSVSTLKIQRTERGDSAVYLCASSLTEGSCNEKLFFGSGTQLSVL.

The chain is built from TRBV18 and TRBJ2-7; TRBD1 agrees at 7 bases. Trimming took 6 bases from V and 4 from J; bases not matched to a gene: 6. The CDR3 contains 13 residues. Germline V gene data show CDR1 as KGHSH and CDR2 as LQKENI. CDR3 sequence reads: CASSPGQEYEQYF. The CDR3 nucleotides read TGTGCCAGCTCGCCCGGACAGGAGTACGAGCAGTACTTC.

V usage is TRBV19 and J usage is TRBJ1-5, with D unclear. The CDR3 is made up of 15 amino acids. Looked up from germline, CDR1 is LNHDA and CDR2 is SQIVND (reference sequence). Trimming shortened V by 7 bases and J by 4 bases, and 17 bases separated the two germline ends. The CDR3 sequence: CASTLGSHSNQPQHF. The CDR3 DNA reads TGTGCCAGTACATTGGGTAGCCACAGTAATCAGCCCCAGCATTTT. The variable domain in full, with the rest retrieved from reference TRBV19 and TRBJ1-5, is DGGITQSPKYLFRKEGQNVTLSCEQNLNHDAMYWYRQDPGQGLRLIYYSQIVNDFQKGDIAEGYSVSREKKESFPLTVTSAQKNPTAFYLCASTLGSHSNQPQHFGDGTRLSIL.

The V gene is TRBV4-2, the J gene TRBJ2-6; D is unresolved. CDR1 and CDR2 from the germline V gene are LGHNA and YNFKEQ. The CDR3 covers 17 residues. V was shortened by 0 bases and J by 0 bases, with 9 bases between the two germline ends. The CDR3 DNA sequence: TGTGCCAGCAGCCAAGACCAGCGAGTCTCTGGGGCCAACGTCCTGACTTTC. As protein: CASSQDQRVSGANVLTF.

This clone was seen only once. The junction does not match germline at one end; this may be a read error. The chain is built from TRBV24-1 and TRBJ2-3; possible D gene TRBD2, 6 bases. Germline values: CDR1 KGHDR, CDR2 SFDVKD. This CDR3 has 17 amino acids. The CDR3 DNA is TGTGCCACCAGTGACCCCTCTGGGGGGAACCCCACACATACGCAGTATTTT. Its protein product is CATSDPSGGNPTHTQYF.

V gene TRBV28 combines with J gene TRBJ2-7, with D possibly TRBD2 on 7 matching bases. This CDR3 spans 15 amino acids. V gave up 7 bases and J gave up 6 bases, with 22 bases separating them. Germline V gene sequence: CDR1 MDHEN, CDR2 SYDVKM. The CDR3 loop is CASTRGLAVRSEQYF. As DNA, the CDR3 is TGTGCCAGCACCCGGGGGCTAGCGGTCCGCTCCGAGCAGTACTTC.

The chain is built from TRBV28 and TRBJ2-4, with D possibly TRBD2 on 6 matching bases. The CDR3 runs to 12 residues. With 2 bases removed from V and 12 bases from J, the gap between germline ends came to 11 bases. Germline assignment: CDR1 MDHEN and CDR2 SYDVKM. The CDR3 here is CASSLGVGGQYF. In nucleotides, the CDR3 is TGTGCCAGCAGTTTAGGGGTCGGGGGTCAGTACTTC.

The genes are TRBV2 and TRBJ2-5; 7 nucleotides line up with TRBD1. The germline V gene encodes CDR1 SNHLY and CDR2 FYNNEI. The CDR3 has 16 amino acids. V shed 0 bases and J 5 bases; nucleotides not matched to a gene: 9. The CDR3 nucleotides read TGTGCCAGCAGTGAAGCGGGACAGACTTCCCGGGAGACCCAGTACTTC. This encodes CASSEAGQTSRETQYF.